Each of the 10 T cell receptor beta chains below was sequenced from the same sample in a study of T cell repertoires in cytomegalovirus infection (dated by TCRdb to about 2019). Data came from an Illumina HiSeq 1500. The public reads were quality trimmed at Q25 with fastp and then assembled into clones with MiXCR by TCRdb, keeping productive beta chains. Rows matching on CDR3 protein sequence are summarized as one entry with the most common DNA and genes. The sample includes roughly 180,000 distinct CDR3 sequences, with under 30% observed a single time. Around 29% of the sample rests with the top ten. The source material was PBMCs. These receptors came from a human donor in good health (CMV status not recorded). Some clones in this sample may be carry-over from other donors' samples.

Many counts were recorded for this clonotype. The chain employs TRBV7-2 and TRBJ1-2; possibly TRBD1 for D (6 bases). Trimming took 4 bases from V and 8 from J, leaving 29 bases between them. This CDR3 comprises 18 residues. CDR1 and CDR2 from the germline V gene are SGHTA and FQGNSA. DNA for the CDR3: TGTGCCAGCAGCTCCTTGCCGCCGTGGGACACTTCTGGGTCGGGCTACACCTTC. It yields the protein CASSSLPPWDTSGSGYTF.

In regard to this clonotype: A much larger clone is a single base away; this may be a read error. The chain recombines TRBV7-2 with TRBJ1-4; no clear D gene. This CDR3 is 16 amino acids long. CDR1 is SGHTA, CDR2 FQGNSA, per germline. Trimming left V 5 bases short and J 2 bases short, with 15 bases between. CDR3 nucleotide sequence: TGTGCCAGCAGCCCCACTCCCACGGCCACTAATGAAAAACTGTTTTTT. Residues: CASSPTPTATNEKLFF.

In this sample, this clonotype turned up many times. The chain combines TRBV5-5 with TRBJ2-7, with 9 bases matching TRBD1. Germline V gene lookup returns CDR1 SGHKS and CDR2 YYEKEE (reference sequence). V lost 3 bases to trimming and J lost 5 bases; unmatched junction nucleotides: 6. The CDR3 extends over 14 amino acids. CDR3 sequence: CASSSSDRGHEQYF. The DNA of the CDR3 is TGTGCCAGCAGCTCATCGGACAGGGGCCACGAGCAGTACTTC.

This clonotype was seen a handful of times. The rearrangement links TRBV7-9 to TRBJ2-3; D ambiguous. Per germline, CDR1 SEHNR and CDR2 FQNEAQ (reference sequence). The CDR3 extends over 13 amino acids. Trimming left V 1 base short and J 3 bases short, with 5 bases between. CDR3 protein: CASSLGRTDTQYF. Written as DNA, the CDR3 is TGTGCCAGCAGCTTAGGTCGTACAGATACGCAGTATTTT.

The chain carries TRBV7-2 and TRBJ1-1; TRBD1 is a possible D gene (6 bases). V lost 5 bases and J 7 bases, leaving 17 bases between the germline ends. The germline gives CDR1 SGHTA, CDR2 FQGNSA. This CDR3 has 14 amino acids. The CDR3 is CASSPSWGPSEAFF. The CDR3 coding sequence is TGTGCCAGCAGCCCCAGCTGGGGGCCGAGTGAAGCTTTCTTT.

Ten or more counts support this clonotype. This rearrangement joins TRBV7-2 to TRBJ2-1, with no clear D. The CDR3 consists of 12 residues. Trimming removed 2 bases from V and 4 bases from J, with 3 bases in between. Germline V gene sequence: CDR1 SGHTA, CDR2 FQGNSA. CDR3 DNA: TGTGCCAGCAGCTTACGGTACAATGAGCAGTTCTTC. The encoded protein is CASSLRYNEQFF.

The chain couples TRBV20-1 to TRBJ2-7; maybe TRBD1 (5 bases). The CDR3 loop spans 14 amino acids. Trimming stripped 4 bases from V and 3 bases from J, with 16 bases between. Germline V lookup: CDR1 DFQATT, CDR2 SNEGSKA (reference sequence). CDR3 sequence: CSAIGQGSVYEQYF. In nucleotides, the CDR3 is TGCAGTGCTATCGGGCAGGGATCGGTCTACGAGCAGTACTTC.

The rearrangement uses TRBV2 and TRBJ1-3, with 7 bases aligning to TRBD1. V lost 3 bases, J lost 3 bases, and 5 bases stayed unmatched. The CDR3 is 15 residues long. Germline assignment: CDR1 SNHLY and CDR2 FYNNEI. The DNA for the CDR3 is TGTGCCAGCAGTGATTTAGGGGGCGGTGGAAACACCATATATTTT. This sequence encodes CASSDLGGGGNTIYF.

V and J are TRBV7-9 and TRBJ2-7; 8 positions match TRBD1. The CDR3 has 13 amino acids. The germline CDR1 and CDR2 sequences are SEHNR and FQNEAQ (reference sequence). With V trimmed by 3 bases and J by 5 bases, 3 bases remained unmatched. CDR3 in DNA: TGTGCCAGCAGCTTCGGACAGGGAAACGAGCAGTACTTC. Translating gives CASSFGQGNEQYF. The full variable domain, in which reference TRBV7-9 and TRBJ2-7 provide the parts outside the CDR3, is DTGVSQNPRHKITKRGQNVTFRCDPISEHNRLYWYRQTLGQGPEFLTYFQNEAQLEKSRLLSDRFSAERPKGSFSTLEIQRTEQGDSAMYLCASSFGQGNEQYFGPGTRLTVT.

CDR3 region: CAWSVRGNEKLFF. The CDR3 DNA follows: TGTGCCTGGAGTGTACGAGGGAATGAAAAACTGTTTTTT. The V and J genes are TRBV30 and TRBJ1-4; D ambiguous. The CDR3 is made up of 13 amino acids. Germline loops: CDR1 GTSNPN, CDR2 SVGIG (reference sequence). Trimming stripped 0 bases from V and 5 bases from J, with 7 bases between.